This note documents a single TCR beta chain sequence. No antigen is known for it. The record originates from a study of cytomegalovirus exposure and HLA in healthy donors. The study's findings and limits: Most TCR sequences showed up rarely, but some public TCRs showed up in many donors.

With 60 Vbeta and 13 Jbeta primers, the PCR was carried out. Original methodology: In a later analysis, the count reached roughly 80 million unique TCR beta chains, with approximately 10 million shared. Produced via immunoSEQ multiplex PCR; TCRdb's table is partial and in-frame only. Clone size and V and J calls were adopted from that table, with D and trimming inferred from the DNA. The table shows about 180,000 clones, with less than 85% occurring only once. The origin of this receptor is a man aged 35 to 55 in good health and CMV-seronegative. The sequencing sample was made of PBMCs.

The CDR3 DNA reads as TGTGCCAGCACCCCACCGGGGGGCGGGGGGACTGAAGCTTTCTTT. Protein: CASTPPGGGGTEAFF. The V call is TRBV6-5, the J call TRBJ1-1; D is perhaps TRBD1 (6 bases). V lost 7 bases, J lost 5 bases, and 20 bases lay in between. This CDR3 has 15 amino acids. From germline, CDR1 is MNHEY and CDR2 SVGAGI.